This entry lists 5 T cell receptor beta chains sequenced from one sample in a study of OX40 agonist ivuxolimab in advanced cancers. The library was built by means of the immunoSEQ multiplex PCR assay. TCRdb stores this immuneACCESS table with in-frame sequences only. Part of the clones is absent; in the studies checked, under half of the shortfall reflects unresolved V genes, and no reason is known for the rest. Counted in this sample were fewer than 25,000 clones; about 80% of them appeared once. Jointly, the top ten make up roughly 31% of the sample. The sample in question was CD4+ or CD8+ T cells sorted from blood, obtained in a trial of the OX40 agonist ivuxolimab. Receptors originate from an adult with an advanced solid tumor such as melanoma, head and neck, liver or kidney cancer.

The rearrangement links TRBV19 to TRBJ2-7; D gene uncertain. CDR3 length: 13 residues. V gave up 5 bases and J gave up 0 bases, with 8 bases separating them. Germline-derived CDR1 and CDR2 are LNHDA and SQIVND (reference sequence). The CDR3 sequence: CASSHLSSYEQYF. The CDR3 DNA follows: TGTGCCAGTAGTCACTTAAGCTCCTACGAGCAGTACTTC.

The CDR3 DNA follows: TGCGCCAGCAGTGAGTCGGCCCGGGGCAATGAGCAGTTCTTC. It specifies CASSESARGNEQFF. The rearrangement links TRBV10-2 to TRBJ2-1; D may be TRBD2 (5 bases). The CDR3 covers 14 residues. CDR1 and CDR2 from the germline V gene are WSHSY and SAAADI. Trimming removed 0 bases at V and 6 bases at J, with 9 bases between.

This rearrangement joins TRBV6-5 to TRBJ2-7; 10 bases match TRBD1. The V segment lost 7 bases and the J segment 5 bases; nucleotides outside the gene matches: 8. Germline V gene sequence: CDR1 MNHEY, CDR2 SVGAGI. The CDR3 is 14 amino acids. For the CDR3, the DNA is TGTGCCAGCACCCCCTTGACAGGGGGCCACGAGCAGTACTTC. This gives the protein CASTPLTGGHEQYF.

The chain is built from TRBV19 and TRBJ2-1; a possible D gene is TRBD1 (6 bases). The length of the CDR3 is 13 residues. The germline gives CDR1 LNHDA, CDR2 SQIVND (reference sequence). The germline V and J ends were trimmed by 6 bases and 8 bases, with 14 bases remaining between them. CDR3 residues: CASRLSGDHEQFF. The CDR3 DNA reads as TGTGCCAGTAGGTTATCAGGGGACCATGAGCAGTTCTTC.

The genes are TRBV4-1 and TRBJ2-5; a weak D match, TRBD1 (6 bases). The CDR3 runs 15 residues. Per germline, CDR1 MGHRA and CDR2 YSYEKL. V lost 1 base, J lost 2 bases, and 11 bases lay in between. CDR3 protein: CASSQVGQRQETQYF. CDR3 DNA sequence: TGCGCCAGCAGCCAAGTAGGACAGAGACAAGAGACCCAGTACTTC.